This TCR beta chain was recorded in a study of molecular identifiers for immune sequencing clone quantification. Naive CD8 sequencing libraries were generated from around 18,000 to 910,000 sorted cells, with 10%, 30% or 50% RNA as input. Based on a CD8+CD4-CCR7+CD45RA+ profile, naive CD8 T cells were sorted. TCRdb re-derived calls from the PCR reads in MiXCR, one entry per CDR3 protein. The sample shows around 470,000 distinct CDR3 sequences, about a quarter of them seen only once. Study observations and caveats: Clonotypes surpassing 20 RNA copies contained over 99% of effector molecules, versus under 1% in naive cells. Highly expanded clones may be undercounted when identical TCR molecules share barcodes.

The CDR3 spans 13 residues. Germline V gene data show CDR1 as SNHLY and CDR2 as FYNNEI. Comments on this clonotype: What it binds is not known. It may be a read error: a sequence one base away is much more abundant.

This TCR was recovered from a human donor in good health. Some libraries in this study had Jurkat cell RNA spiked in. The chain joins TRBV2 to TRBJ2-3; D remains unclear. Material: naive CD8+ T cells from blood, with Jurkat cell RNA spiked in. Subset: FACS-sorted CD8+CD4-CCR7+CD45RA+ naive T cells. The CDR3 region has the DNA TGTGCCAGCAGTGAATCTCAACAATATACGCGGTATTTT. Protein: CASSESQQYTRYF.